This TCR beta chain is from a study of PD-L1 blockade in urothelial cancer. General study points: Tumor-associated clones in blood expanded more at 3 weeks in durable-benefit patients.

Worth noting for this clone: Its antigen is unidentified.

Clones were sequenced by immunoSEQ multiplex PCR, and TCRdb holds only the in-frame ones, with some missing. The table includes 70,000 or so clones, roughly nine tenths detected once. With 5 bases clipped from V and 10 bases from J, the junction kept 13 bases outside the gene matches. Germline V gene data show CDR1 as SGHTA and CDR2 as FQGNSA. This CDR3 contains 16 residues. This material consisted of PBMCs, taken around atezolizumab (anti-PD-L1) treatment. This chain joins TRBV7-2 and TRBJ2-1, with TRBD2 matching over 11 bases. The TCR sequence derives from a man in his sixties with urothelial cancer. The CDR3 DNA reads TGTGCCAGCAGCACGTCTAGCGGGGGGATGGCATTGGAGCAGTTCTTC. This codes for CASSTSSGGMALEQFF.